Below, 2 T cell receptor beta chains from the same sample are listed, as sequenced in a study of vaccination effects on CD4 cells after COVID-19. For these receptors, no antigen is known. Using viral peptide pools, the ViraFEST assay grew out antigen-specific CD4+ T cells prior to sequencing. The authors isolated CD4+ T cells after ten to eleven days of culture. Participants each got two BNT162b2 or mRNA-1273 vaccine doses. Profiled with immunoSEQ multiplex PCR; TCRdb holds only in-frame clones, not every one. The sample has more than 25,000 clones, approximately 79% seen once. The sample was CD4+ T cells from PBMCs cultured with SARS-CoV-2 spike peptides, taken after COVID-19 vaccination. Receptor source: a human donor who received a COVID-19 vaccine. Some clones in this sample may be carry-over from other donors' samples.

The gene calls are TRBV18 and TRBJ2-2; 8 nucleotides agree with TRBD1. CDR1 and CDR2 (germline): KGHSH, LQKENI. The CDR3 extends over 14 amino acids. The junction had 4 bases not matched to a gene; V was cut back by 3 bases and J by 7 bases. CDR3 coding DNA: TGTGCCAGCTCACCGGACAGGGCTCTCGGGGAGCTGTTTTTT. Translated, it gives CASSPDRALGELFF.

This chain joins TRBV6-5 and TRBJ2-5, with D perhaps matching TRBD1 or TRBD2 (5 bases each). Germline lookup yields CDR1 MNHEY and CDR2 SVGAGI. The CDR3 is 15 amino acids. The ends were cut back, 6 bases at V and 2 bases at J, with 16 bases in the middle. The CDR3 nucleotides are TGTGCCAGCAGAGGGACCCTCATGGGGCAAGAGACCCAGTACTTC. Translation gives CASRGTLMGQETQYF.